This T cell receptor beta chain was profiled in a study of OX40 agonist ivuxolimab in advanced cancers. General study results and limits: Relative to CD4+ cells, CD8+ T cells on average had more expanded clones.

The V gene lost 6 bases and the J gene lost 4 bases, with 19 bases spanning the gap. Looked up from germline, CDR1 is SGHKS and CDR2 is YYEKEE (reference sequence). The CDR3 has 15 residues. Generated by immunoSEQ multiplex PCR, the TCRdb table keeps only in-frame clones and is missing some. Of 50,000 to 60,000 clones in the sample, about 85% are singletons; the top ten hold about 4.8%. This clone was seen only once. Its target is not known. The clonotype originates from an adult with an advanced solid tumor such as melanoma, head and neck, liver or kidney cancer. The chain links TRBV5-5 to TRBJ1-2, with unresolved D. The sample in question was CD4+ or CD8+ T cells sorted from blood, obtained in a trial of the OX40 agonist ivuxolimab. CDR3 coding DNA: TGTGCCAGCATTCCCGAGGGCAGGTACGGCTATGGCTACACCTTC. Translating gives CASIPEGRYGYGYTF.